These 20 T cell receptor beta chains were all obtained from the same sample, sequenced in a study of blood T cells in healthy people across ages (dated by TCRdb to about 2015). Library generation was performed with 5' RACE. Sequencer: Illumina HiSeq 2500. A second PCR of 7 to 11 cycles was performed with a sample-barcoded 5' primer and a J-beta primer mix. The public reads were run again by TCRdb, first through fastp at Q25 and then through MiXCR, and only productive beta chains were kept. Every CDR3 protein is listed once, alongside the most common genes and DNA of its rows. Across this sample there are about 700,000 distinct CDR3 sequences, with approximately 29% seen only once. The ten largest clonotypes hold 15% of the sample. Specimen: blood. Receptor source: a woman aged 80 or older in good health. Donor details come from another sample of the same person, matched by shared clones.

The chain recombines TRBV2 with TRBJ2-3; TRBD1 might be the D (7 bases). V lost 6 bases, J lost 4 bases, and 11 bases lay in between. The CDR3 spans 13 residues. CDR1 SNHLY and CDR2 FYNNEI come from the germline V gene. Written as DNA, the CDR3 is TGTGCCAGCAGGGGCAGGGGGGCAGATACGCAGTATTTT. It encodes CASRGRGADTQYF.

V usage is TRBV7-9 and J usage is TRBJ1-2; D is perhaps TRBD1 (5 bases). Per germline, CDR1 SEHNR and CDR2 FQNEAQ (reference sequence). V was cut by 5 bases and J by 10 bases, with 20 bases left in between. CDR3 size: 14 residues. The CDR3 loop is CASSPRDFPNHYTF. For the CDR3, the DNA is TGTGCCAGCAGCCCGCGGGACTTTCCCAACCACTACACCTTC.

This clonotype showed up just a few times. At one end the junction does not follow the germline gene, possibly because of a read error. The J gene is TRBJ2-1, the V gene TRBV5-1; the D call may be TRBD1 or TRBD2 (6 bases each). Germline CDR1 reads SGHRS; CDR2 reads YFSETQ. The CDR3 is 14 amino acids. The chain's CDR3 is CASGLAGGEETQFF. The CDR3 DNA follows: TGCGCCAGCGGCTTGGCCGGGGGCGAGGAGACCCAGTTCTTC.

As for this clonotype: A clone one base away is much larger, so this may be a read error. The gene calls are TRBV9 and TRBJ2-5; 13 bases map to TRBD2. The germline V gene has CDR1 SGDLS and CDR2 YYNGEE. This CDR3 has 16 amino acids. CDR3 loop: CACSEGLAGTQETQYF. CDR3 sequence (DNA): TGTGCCTGCAGCGAGGGACTAGCGGGAACCCAAGAGACCCAGTACTTC.

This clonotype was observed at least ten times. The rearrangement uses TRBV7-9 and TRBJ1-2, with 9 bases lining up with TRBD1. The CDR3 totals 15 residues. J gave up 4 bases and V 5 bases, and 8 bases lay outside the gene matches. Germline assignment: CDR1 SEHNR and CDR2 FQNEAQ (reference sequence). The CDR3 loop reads CASSRSTGGIYGYTF. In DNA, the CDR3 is TGTGCCAGCAGCCGATCGACAGGGGGGATCTATGGCTACACCTTC.

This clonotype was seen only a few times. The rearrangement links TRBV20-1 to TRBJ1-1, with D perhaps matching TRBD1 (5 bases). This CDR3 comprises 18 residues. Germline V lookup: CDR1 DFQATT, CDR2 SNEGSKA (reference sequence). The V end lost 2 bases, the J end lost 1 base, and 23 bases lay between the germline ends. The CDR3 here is CSARNAQVAFSRNTEAFF. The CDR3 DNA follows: TGCAGTGCTAGAAATGCACAGGTTGCCTTCTCGCGGAACACTGAAGCTTTCTTT.

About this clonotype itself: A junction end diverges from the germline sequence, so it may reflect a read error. The CDR3 reads CSGNTGTQYF. In nucleotides, the CDR3 is TGCAGTGGAAACACAGGTACGCAGTATTTT. This sequence joins TRBV20-1 and TRBJ2-3, with TRBD1 as a possible D gene (5 bases). Germline lookup yields CDR1 DFQATT and CDR2 SNEGSKA (reference sequence). The CDR3 contains 10 residues.

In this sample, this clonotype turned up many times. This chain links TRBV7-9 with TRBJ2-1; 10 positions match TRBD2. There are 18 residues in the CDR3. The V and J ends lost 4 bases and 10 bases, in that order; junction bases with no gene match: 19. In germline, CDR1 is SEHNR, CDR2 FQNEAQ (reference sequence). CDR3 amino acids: CASSSYPSTSGSDGEQFF. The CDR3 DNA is TGTGCCAGCAGCTCGTACCCGTCGACTAGCGGGTCCGACGGGGAGCAGTTCTTC.

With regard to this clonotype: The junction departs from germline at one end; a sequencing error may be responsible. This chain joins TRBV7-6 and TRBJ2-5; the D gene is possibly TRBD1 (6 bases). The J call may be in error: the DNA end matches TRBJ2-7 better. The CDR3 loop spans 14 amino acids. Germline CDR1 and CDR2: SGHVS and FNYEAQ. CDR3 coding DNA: TGTGTCAGCAGCGGTTTGGCAGGGGCTTACGAGCAGTACTTC. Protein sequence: CVSSGLAGAYEQYF.

The CDR3 sequence is CASSQSTMNTEAFF. CDR3 nucleotides: TGTGCCAGCAGCCAAAGCACAATGAACACTGAAGCTTTCTTT. This chain connects TRBV3-1 to TRBJ1-1; no reliable D call. This CDR3 is built from 14 residues. Per germline, CDR1 LGHDT and CDR2 YNNKEL (reference sequence). V gave up 2 bases and J gave up 0 bases, with 7 bases separating them.

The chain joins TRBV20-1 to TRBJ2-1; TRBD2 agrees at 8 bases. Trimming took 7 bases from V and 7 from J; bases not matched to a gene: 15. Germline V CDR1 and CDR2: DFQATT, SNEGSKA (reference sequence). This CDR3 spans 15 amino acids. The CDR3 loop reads CSVPRPGGRRNEQFF. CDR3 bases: TGCAGTGTCCCTAGGCCGGGGGGGCGAAGGAATGAGCAGTTCTTC.

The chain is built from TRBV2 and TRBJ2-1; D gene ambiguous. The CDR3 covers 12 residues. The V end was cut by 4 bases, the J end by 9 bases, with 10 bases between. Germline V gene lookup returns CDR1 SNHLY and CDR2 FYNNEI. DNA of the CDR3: TGTGCCAGCAGTGTCCCTAAAGGTGAGCAGTTCTTC. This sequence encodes CASSVPKGEQFF.

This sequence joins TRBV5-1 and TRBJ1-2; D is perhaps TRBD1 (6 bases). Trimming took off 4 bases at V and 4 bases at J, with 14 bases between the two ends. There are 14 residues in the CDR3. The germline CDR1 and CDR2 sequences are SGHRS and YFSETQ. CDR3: CASSPKGEGYGYTF. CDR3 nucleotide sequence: TGCGCCAGCAGCCCCAAGGGGGAAGGCTATGGCTACACCTTC.

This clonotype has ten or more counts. CDR3 protein: CASSETVASYNEQFF. CDR3 nucleotides: TGTGCCAGCAGTGAAACAGTAGCCTCCTACAATGAGCAGTTCTTC. V and J are TRBV28 and TRBJ2-1; D uncertain. The CDR3 runs to 15 residues. The germline gives CDR1 MDHEN, CDR2 SYDVKM. V was shortened by 5 bases and J by 0 bases, with 11 bases between the two germline ends.

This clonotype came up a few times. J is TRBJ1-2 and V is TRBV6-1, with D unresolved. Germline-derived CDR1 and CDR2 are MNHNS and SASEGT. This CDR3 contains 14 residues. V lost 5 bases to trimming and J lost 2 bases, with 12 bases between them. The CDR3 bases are TGTGCCAGCAGTAGGACGACTACGAACTATGGCTACACCTTC. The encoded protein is CASSRTTTNYGYTF.

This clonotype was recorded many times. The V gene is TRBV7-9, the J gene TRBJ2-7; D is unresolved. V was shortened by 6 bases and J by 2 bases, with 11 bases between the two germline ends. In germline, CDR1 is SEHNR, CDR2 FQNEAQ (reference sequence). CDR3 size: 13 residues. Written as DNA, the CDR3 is TGTGCCAGCAGTCGTGAACTTGCCTACGAGCAGTACTTC. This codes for CASSRELAYEQYF.

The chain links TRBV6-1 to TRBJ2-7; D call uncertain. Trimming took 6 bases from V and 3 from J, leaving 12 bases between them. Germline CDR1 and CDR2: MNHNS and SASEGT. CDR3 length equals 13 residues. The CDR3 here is CASRENGRYEQYF. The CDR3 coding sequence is TGTGCCAGCAGGGAAAACGGGCGCTACGAGCAGTACTTC.

CDR3 residues: CASSLEARPSYNSPLHF. In DNA, the CDR3 is TGTGCCAGCAGTTTAGAGGCCAGGCCCTCCTATAATTCACCCCTCCACTTT. The rearrangement links TRBV27 to TRBJ1-6; D is ambiguous. The ends were cut back, 2 bases at V and 0 bases at J, with 11 bases in the middle. CDR3 length: 17 amino acids. Germline V gene data show CDR1 as MNHEY and CDR2 as SMNVEV (reference sequence).

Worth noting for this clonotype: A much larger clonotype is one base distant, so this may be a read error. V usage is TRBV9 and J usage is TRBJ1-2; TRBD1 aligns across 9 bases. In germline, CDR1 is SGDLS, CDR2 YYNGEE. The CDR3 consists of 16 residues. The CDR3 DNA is TGTGCCGGCAGCTCTCTTGGAGGGACAGGGTCCTATGGCTACACCTTC. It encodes CAGSSLGGTGSYGYTF.

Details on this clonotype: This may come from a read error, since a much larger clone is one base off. DNA for the CDR3: TGCAGTGCCGAAACTAGCGGGGGAGACTCCTGCAATGAGCAGTTCTTC. Translating gives CSAETSGGDSCNEQFF. The rearrangement uses TRBV20-1 and TRBJ2-1, with 11 bases matching TRBD2. The CDR3 consists of 16 residues. Germline V gene data show CDR1 as DFQATT and CDR2 as SNEGSKA (reference sequence).